The rows below give T cell receptor beta chains drawn from one sample of a study of regulatory T cells in long-lasting Graves disease. TCRdb reprocessed the multiplex PCR reads via MiXCR and lists one record per CDR3 protein. The sample lists approximately 400,000 distinct CDR3 sequences; about 15% were seen once. Another study also made use of these data, one on T cells in Graves' hyperthyroidism and ophthalmopathy.

Sequencing used peripheral blood mononuclear cells (PBMCs), obtained at new diagnosis, from a patient treated with antithyroid drugs. These receptors all stem from a woman in her twenties or thirties with Graves disease. The CDR3 runs from the conserved cysteine through the conserved F or W. The D gene is left open where the match is weak. Size tells how often a clone was seen (once, few, many) or the class of an expanded clone, and some rows leave it out.

J | D | size | V | CDR3 | DNA
TRBJ1-2 | - | many | TRBV5-1 | CASSRSGAGDGNTF | TGCGCCAGCAGCCGAAGTGGGGCAGGGGATGGCAACACCTTC
TRBJ2-2 | TRBD2 | few | TRBV11-2 | CASSSRSGSGGELFF | TGTGCCAGCAGCTCCCGCAGCGGGAGCGGCGGGGAGCTGTTTTTT
TRBJ1-1 | - | many | TRBV30 | CAWSGQTAFF | TGTGCCTGGAGCGGCCAAACGGCTTTCTTT
TRBJ1-5 | - | - | TRBV12-3/TRBV12-4 | CASSWGAPVNQPQHF | TGTGCCAGCAGTTGGGGGGCCCCCGTCAATCAGCCCCAGCATTTT
TRBJ2-1 | - | many | TRBV5-1 | CASSSSQFSGSYNEQFF | TGCGCCAGCAGTTCCTCTCAGTTCTCCGGCTCCTACAATGAGCAGTTCTTC
TRBJ2-7 | - | many | TRBV5-4 | CASSLITAGPYEQYF | TGTGCCAGCAGCTTGATCACAGCAGGGCCCTACGAGCAGTACTTC
TRBJ2-1 | TRBD1 | many | TRBV20-1 | CSARDPDRGDYNEQFF | TGCAGTGCTAGAGACCCTGACAGGGGAGATTACAATGAGCAGTTCTTC
TRBJ1-1 | - | few | TRBV10-3 | CAISDTGIAEAFF | TGTGCCATCAGTGATACAGGGATCGCTGAAGCTTTCTTT
TRBJ2-1 | TRBD2 | - | TRBV6-2/TRBV6-3 | CASRAPAGGRAWEQFF | TGTGCCAGCAGAGCCCCGGCTGGCGGGAGGGCATGGGAGCAGTTCTTC
TRBJ2-3 | - | few | TRBV9 | CASSVERTDTQYF | TGTGCCAGCAGCGTAGAACGTACAGATACGCAGTATTTT